The TCR beta chain described here comes from a study of cytomegalovirus exposure and HLA in healthy donors. This PCR relied on a set of 60 Vbeta primers and 13 Jbeta primers. Clones were sequenced by immunoSEQ multiplex PCR, and TCRdb holds only the in-frame ones, with some missing. This sample's table reports 150,000 to 250,000 clones. Unmatched junction bases numbered 13, after V lost 1 base and J lost 7 bases. Germline CDR1 and CDR2: GTSNPN and SVGIG (reference sequence). This CDR3 is built from 17 residues. The material sequenced was PBMCs. V usage is TRBV30 and J usage is TRBJ2-1; 10 bases fit TRBD2. This TCR was sampled from a boy between 10 and 17 years old in good health and CMV-seronegative. CDR3 in amino acids: CAWSGNQWSGGANEQFF. The CDR3 DNA reads TGTGCCTGGAGTGGAAATCAATGGAGCGGGGGGGCTAATGAGCAGTTCTTC.